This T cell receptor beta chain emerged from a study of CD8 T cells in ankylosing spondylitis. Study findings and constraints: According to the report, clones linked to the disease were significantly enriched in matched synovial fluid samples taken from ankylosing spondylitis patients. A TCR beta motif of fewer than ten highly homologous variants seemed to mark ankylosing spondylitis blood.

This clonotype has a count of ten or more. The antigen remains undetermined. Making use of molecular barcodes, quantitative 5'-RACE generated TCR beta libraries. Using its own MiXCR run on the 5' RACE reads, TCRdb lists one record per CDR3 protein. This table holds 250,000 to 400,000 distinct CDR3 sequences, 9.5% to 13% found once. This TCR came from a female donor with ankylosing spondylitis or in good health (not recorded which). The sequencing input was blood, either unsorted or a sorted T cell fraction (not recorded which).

In DNA form, the CDR3 reads TGCGCCAGCAGCTTGGAACCGGGGGGGCGGACAGATACGCAGTATTTT. It is translated as CASSLEPGGRTDTQYF. The chain employs TRBV5-1 and TRBJ2-3; 8 nucleotides agree with TRBD2. The germline gives CDR1 SGHRS, CDR2 YFSETQ. The CDR3 runs to 16 residues. With V trimmed by 0 bases and J by 3 bases, 6 bases remained unmatched.